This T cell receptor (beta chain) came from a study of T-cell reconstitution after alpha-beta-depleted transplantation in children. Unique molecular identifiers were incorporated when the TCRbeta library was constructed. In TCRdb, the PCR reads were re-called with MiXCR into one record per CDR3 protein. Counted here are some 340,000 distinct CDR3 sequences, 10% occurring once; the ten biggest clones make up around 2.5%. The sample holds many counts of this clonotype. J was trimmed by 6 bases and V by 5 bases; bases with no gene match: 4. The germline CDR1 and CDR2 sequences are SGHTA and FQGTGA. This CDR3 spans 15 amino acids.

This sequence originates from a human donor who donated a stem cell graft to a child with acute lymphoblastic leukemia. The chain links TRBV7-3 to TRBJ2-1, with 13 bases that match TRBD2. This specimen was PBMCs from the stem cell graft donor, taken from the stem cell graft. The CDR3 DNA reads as TGTGCCAGCAGCCGGACTAGCGGGAGTATCAATGAGCAGTTCTTC. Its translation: CASSRTSGSINEQFF. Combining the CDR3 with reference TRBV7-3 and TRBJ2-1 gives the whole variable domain GAGVSQTPSNKVTEKGKYVELRCDPISGHTALYWYRQSLGQGPEFLIYFQGTGAADDSGLPNDRFFAVRPEGSVSTLKIQRTERGDSAVYLCASSRTSGSINEQFFGPGTRLTVL.